This T cell receptor beta chain was sequenced for a study of CD8 T cells in Susac syndrome. Negative isolation was used for CD8+ and CD4+ T cells and FACS enrichment for TEMRA cells. Remarks on this clonotype: No antigen is known for it.

Study-level findings and limits: It was acknowledged by the study that relatively few individuals were included in its TCR sequencing and HLA analysis.

Reverse transcription of about 0.45 to 1 ug RNA was carried out with random hexamers. A multiplex approach, immunoSEQ multiplex PCR, amplified TCR beta CDR3 across 54 Vbeta and 13 Jbeta. TCRdb re-called the immunoSEQ multiplex PCR reads with MiXCR, one entry per CDR3 protein. Of around 270,000 distinct CDR3 sequences listed, 65% to 90% were seen once; the top ten hold 0.21%. After removal of 6 bases from V and 2 bases from J, the junction contained 11 bases not matched to a gene. Per germline, CDR1 MDHEN and CDR2 SYDVKM. This CDR3 region has 17 residues. The sequencing input was CD8+ T cells from PBMCs. This clonotype originated in a human donor with multiple sclerosis. The V and J genes are TRBV28 and TRBJ2-3; 10 bases fit TRBD1. The CDR3 sequence: CASSLSGGQGPTDTQYF. The DNA for the CDR3 is TGTGCCAGCAGCCTCTCCGGGGGACAGGGGCCCACAGATACGCAGTATTTT.